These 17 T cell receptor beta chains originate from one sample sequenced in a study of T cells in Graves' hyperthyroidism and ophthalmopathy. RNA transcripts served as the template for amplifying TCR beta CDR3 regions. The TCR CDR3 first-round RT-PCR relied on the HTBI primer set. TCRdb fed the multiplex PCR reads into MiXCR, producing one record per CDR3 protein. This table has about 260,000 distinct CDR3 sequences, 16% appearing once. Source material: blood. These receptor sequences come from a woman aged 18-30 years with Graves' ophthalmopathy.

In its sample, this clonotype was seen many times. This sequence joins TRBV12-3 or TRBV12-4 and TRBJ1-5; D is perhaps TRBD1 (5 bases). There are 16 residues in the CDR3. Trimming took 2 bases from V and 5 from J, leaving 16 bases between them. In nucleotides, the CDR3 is TGTGCCAGCAGTTTACTCCAGGGCGCGAAGCATCAGCCCCAGCATTTT. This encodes CASSLLQGAKHQPQHF.

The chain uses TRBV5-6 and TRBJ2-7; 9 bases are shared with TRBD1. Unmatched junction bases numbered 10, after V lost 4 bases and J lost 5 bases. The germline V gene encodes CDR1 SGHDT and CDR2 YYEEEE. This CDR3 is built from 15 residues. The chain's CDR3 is CASSTGTGYVDEQYF. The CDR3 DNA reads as TGTGCCAGCAGCACCGGGACAGGGTACGTCGACGAGCAGTACTTC.

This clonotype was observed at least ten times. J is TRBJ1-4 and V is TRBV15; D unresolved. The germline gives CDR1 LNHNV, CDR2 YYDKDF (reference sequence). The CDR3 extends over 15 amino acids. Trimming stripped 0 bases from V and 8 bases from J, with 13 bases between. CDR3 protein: CATSRDRGVGEKLFF. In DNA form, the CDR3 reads TGTGCCACCAGCAGAGATCGCGGGGTTGGCGAAAAACTGTTTTTT.

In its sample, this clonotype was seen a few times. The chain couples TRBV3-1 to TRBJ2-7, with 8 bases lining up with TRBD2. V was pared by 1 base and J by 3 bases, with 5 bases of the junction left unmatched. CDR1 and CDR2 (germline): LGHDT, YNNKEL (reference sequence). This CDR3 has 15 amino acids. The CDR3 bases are TGTGCCAGCAGCCAAGCTTTCAGCGGGGGCTACGAGCAGTACTTC. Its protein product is CASSQAFSGGYEQYF.

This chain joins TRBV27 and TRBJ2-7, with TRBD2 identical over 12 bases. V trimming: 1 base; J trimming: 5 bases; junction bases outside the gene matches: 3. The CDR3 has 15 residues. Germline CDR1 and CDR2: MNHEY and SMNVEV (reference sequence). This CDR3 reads CASSLLPSGGDEQYF. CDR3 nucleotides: TGTGCCAGCAGTTTATTGCCTAGCGGGGGGGACGAGCAGTACTTC.

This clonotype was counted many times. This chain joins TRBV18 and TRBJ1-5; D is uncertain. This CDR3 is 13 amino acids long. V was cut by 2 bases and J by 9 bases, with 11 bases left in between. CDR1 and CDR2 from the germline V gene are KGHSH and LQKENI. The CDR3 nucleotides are TGTGCCAGCTCACCAGAGGCTATGGCGCCCCAGCATTTT. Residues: CASSPEAMAPQHF. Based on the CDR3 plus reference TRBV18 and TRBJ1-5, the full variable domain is NAGVMQNPRHLVRRRGQEARLRCSPMKGHSHVYWYRQLPEEGLKFMVYLQKENIIDESGMPKERFSAEFPKEGPSILRIQQVVRGDSAAYFCASSPEAMAPQHFGDGTRLSIL.

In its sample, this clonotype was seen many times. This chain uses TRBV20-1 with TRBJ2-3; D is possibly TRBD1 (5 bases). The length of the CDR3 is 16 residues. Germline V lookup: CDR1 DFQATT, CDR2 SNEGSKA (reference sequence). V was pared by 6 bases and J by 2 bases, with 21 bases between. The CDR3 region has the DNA TGCAGTGCACAGGATCTCCGACACCCAACCACAGATACGCAGTATTTT. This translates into CSAQDLRHPTTDTQYF.

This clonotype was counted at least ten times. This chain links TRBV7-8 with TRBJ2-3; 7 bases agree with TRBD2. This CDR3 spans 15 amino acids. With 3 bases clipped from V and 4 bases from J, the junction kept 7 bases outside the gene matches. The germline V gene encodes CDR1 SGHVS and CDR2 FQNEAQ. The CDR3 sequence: CASSLYAGESDTQYF. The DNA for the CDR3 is TGTGCCAGCAGCTTGTATGCGGGAGAGTCAGATACGCAGTATTTT. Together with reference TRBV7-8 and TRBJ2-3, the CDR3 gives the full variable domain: GAGVSQSPRYKVAKRGQDVALRCDPISGHVSLFWYQQALGQGPEFLTYFQNEAQLDKSGLPSDRFFAERPEGSVSTLKIQRTQQEDSAVYLCASSLYAGESDTQYFGPGTRLTVL.

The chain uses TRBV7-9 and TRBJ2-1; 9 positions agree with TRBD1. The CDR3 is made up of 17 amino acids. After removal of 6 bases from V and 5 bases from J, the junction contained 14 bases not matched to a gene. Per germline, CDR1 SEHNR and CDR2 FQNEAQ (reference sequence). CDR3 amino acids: CASRSGGAGTGNNEQFF. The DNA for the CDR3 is TGTGCCAGCAGGTCAGGGGGCGCGGGGACAGGGAACAATGAGCAGTTCTTC.

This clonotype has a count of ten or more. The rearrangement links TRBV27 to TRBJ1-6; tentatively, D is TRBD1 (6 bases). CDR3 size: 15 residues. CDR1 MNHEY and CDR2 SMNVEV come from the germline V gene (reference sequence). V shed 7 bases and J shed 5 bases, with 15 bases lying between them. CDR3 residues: CASTWAGVDNSPLHF. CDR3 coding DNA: TGTGCCAGCACTTGGGCAGGGGTAGATAATTCACCCCTCCACTTT.

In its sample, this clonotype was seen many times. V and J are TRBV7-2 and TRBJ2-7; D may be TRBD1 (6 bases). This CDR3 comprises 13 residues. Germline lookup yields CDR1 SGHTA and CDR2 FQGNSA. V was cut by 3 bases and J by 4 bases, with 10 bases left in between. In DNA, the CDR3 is TGTGCCAGCAGCTTGGGACAAGAGTACGAGCAGTACTTC. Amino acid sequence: CASSLGQEYEQYF.

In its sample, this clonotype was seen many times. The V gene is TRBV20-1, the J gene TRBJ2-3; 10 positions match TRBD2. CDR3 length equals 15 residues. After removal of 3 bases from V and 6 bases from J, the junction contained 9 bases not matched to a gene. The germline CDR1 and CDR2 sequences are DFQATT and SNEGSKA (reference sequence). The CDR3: CSASASGGPGDTQYF. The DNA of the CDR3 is TGCAGTGCTAGCGCTAGCGGGGGACCGGGGGATACGCAGTATTTT.

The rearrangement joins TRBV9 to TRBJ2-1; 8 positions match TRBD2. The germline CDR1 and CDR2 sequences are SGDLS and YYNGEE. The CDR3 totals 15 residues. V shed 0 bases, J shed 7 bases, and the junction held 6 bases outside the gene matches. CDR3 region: CASSVEVGGGNEQFF. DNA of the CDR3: TGTGCCAGCAGCGTAGAAGTCGGGGGGGGGAATGAGCAGTTCTTC.

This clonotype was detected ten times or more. CDR3 sequence (DNA): TGTGCCAGCAGGGGACAGGGGGCATTAGCTGAAGCTTTCTTT. It is translated as CASRGQGALAEAFF. The V gene is TRBV2, the J gene TRBJ1-1, with TRBD1 matching over 12 bases. Germline V gene data show CDR1 as SNHLY and CDR2 as FYNNEI. V shed 6 bases, J shed 6 bases, and the junction held 5 bases outside the gene matches. CDR3 size: 14 residues.

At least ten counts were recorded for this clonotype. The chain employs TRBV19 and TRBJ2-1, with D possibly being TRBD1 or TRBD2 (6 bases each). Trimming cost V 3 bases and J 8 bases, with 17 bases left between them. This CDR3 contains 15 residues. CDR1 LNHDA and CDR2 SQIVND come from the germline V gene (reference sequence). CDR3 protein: CASSIKGGFSDEQFF. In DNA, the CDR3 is TGTGCCAGTAGTATCAAGGGGGGTTTTAGCGATGAGCAGTTCTTC. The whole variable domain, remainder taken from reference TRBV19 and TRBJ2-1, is DGGITQSPKYLFRKEGQNVTLSCEQNLNHDAMYWYRQDPGQGLRLIYYSQIVNDFQKGDIAEGYSVSREKKESFPLTVTSAQKNPTAFYLCASSIKGGFSDEQFFGPGTRLTVL.

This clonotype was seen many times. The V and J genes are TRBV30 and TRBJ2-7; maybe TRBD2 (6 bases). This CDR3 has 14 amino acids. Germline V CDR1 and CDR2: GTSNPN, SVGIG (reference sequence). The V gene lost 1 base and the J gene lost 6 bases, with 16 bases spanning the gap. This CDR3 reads CAWSGLVTVSEQYF. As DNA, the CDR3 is TGTGCCTGGAGTGGACTAGTAACCGTATCCGAGCAGTACTTC.

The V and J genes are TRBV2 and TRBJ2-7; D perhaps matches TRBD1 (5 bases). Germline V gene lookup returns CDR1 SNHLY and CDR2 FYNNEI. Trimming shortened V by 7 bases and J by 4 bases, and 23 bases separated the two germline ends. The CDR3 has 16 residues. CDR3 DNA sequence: TGTGCCAGCACTGGCGCCCCAAAGGGAAGGGGATACGAGCAGTACTTC. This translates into CASTGAPKGRGYEQYF.